The next 32 T cell receptor beta chains were all read from a single sample in a study of cytomegalovirus exposure and HLA in healthy donors. 60 Vbeta and 13 Jbeta primers were used in PCR. Profiled with immunoSEQ multiplex PCR; TCRdb holds only in-frame clones, not every one. The sample yields about 180,000 clones, 79% seen once. Material for sequencing was PBMCs. Receptor source: a woman aged 40 to 55 in good health and CMV-seronegative.

The chain joins TRBV5-1 to TRBJ2-3, with 9 bases matching TRBD1. Per the germline V gene, CDR1 is SGHRS and CDR2 is YFSETQ. This CDR3 contains 15 residues. The J segment lost 5 bases and the V segment lost 4 bases, leaving 8 bases of the junction unmatched. Written as DNA, the CDR3 is TGCGCCAGCAGCACCTCCGGGACAGGGAGAGATACGCAGTATTTT. Its translation is CASSTSGTGRDTQYF. The full variable domain, rest sourced from reference TRBV5-1 and TRBJ2-3, is KAGVTQTPRYLIKTRGQQVTLSCSPISGHRSVSWYQQTPGQGLQFLFEYFSETQRNKGNFPGRFSGRQFSNSRSEMNVSTLELGDSALYLCASSTSGTGRDTQYFGPGTRLTVL.

V and J are TRBV11-2 and TRBJ1-1; D possibly corresponds to TRBD1 (6 bases). CDR3 length: 15 amino acids. V was cut by 1 base and J by 6 bases, with 15 bases left in between. Germline V gene data show CDR1 as SGHAT and CDR2 as FQNNGV. DNA of the CDR3: TGTGCCAGCAGCTTAGTGAGGGGGAGGGAAGCTGAAGCTTTCTTT. Protein sequence: CASSLVRGREAEAFF. The variable domain in full, with the rest retrieved from reference TRBV11-2 and TRBJ1-1, is EAGVAQSPRYKIIEKRQSVAFWCNPISGHATLYWYQQILGQGPKLLIQFQNNGVVDDSQLPKDRFSAERLKGVDSTLKIQPAKLEDSAVYLCASSLVRGREAEAFFGQGTRLTVV.

The rearrangement joins TRBV15 to TRBJ1-1; 7 bases line up with TRBD1. Trimming cost V 1 base and J 3 bases; bases outside gene matches: 5. Per germline, CDR1 LNHNV and CDR2 YYDKDF (reference sequence). The CDR3 sequence is 15 residues long. The CDR3 nucleotides read TGTGCCACCAGCAGAGTTCTAGGGACAGACACTGAAGCTTTCTTT. Translating it yields CATSRVLGTDTEAFF. Variable domain in full (rest from reference TRBV15 and TRBJ1-1): DAMVIQNPRYQVTQFGKPVTLSCSQTLNHNVMYWYQQKSSQAPKLLFHYYDKDFNNEADTPDNFQSRRPNTSFCFLDIRSPGLGDTAMYLCATSRVLGTDTEAFFGQGTRLTVV.

The chain links TRBV7-8 to TRBJ2-1; 14 bases are shared with TRBD2. The V segment lost 5 bases and the J segment 9 bases; nucleotides outside the gene matches: 6. The CDR3 covers 15 residues. Germline loops: CDR1 SGHVS, CDR2 FQNEAQ. CDR3 loop: CASSPGLAGVGEQFF. The DNA of the CDR3 is TGTGCCAGCAGCCCGGGACTAGCGGGAGTAGGTGAGCAGTTCTTC.

The rearrangement joins TRBV19 to TRBJ1-1; 9 bases map to TRBD1. The CDR3 runs to 15 residues. The germline V gene encodes CDR1 LNHDA and CDR2 SQIVND (reference sequence). Trimming cost V 8 bases and J 3 bases; bases outside gene matches: 10. The CDR3 sequence is CASRDRVTWDTEAFF. The CDR3 DNA follows: TGTGCCAGTCGGGACAGGGTTACGTGGGACACTGAAGCTTTCTTT.

This chain connects TRBV10-3 to TRBJ1-1; TRBD1 matches at 9 bases. Germline V gene lookup returns CDR1 ENHRY and CDR2 SYGVKD. This CDR3 spans 19 amino acids. V dropped 0 bases and J dropped 0; count of bases not matched to a gene: 11. CDR3 sequence (DNA): TGTGCCATCAGTGAGTCCCTAGACAGGGGGGGGATCATGAACACTGAAGCTTTCTTT. Encoded protein: CAISESLDRGGIMNTEAFF.

The chain joins TRBV30 to TRBJ2-1; TRBD2 agrees at 9 bases. The J segment lost 4 bases and the V segment lost 1 base, leaving 5 bases of the junction unmatched. CDR3 length: 15 amino acids. Germline V gene sequence: CDR1 GTSNPN, CDR2 SVGIG (reference sequence). The CDR3 nucleotides are TGTGCCTGGAGTGAAGTGACTAGCGGTTACAATGAGCAGTTCTTC. Translating it yields CAWSEVTSGYNEQFF.

V is TRBV6-6 and J is TRBJ1-2, with 7 bases matching TRBD1. The V gene's germline CDR1 is MNHNY and CDR2 SVGAGI (reference sequence). The length of the CDR3 is 16 residues. J lost 6 bases, V lost 6 bases, and 16 bases had no gene match. Here the CDR3 DNA reads TGTGCCAGCAGACTCATCCCGGGACAGATCAACGATGGCTACACCTTC. Translation gives CASRLIPGQINDGYTF.

The chain couples TRBV7-9 to TRBJ2-5; the match to TRBD1 covers 9 bases. The DNA end lines up better with TRBJ2-7; the J call may be wrong. Germline loops: CDR1 SEHNR, CDR2 FQNEAQ (reference sequence). The CDR3 runs 14 residues. CDR3 sequence reads: CASSFRDRDDEQYF. The CDR3 nucleotides read TGTGCCAGCAGCTTCCGGGACAGGGACGACGAGCAGTACTTC.

Comment on this clone: Sequence at one end of the junction differs from germline and may be a read error. This CDR3 is also generated by other DNA sequences in the sample. This sequence joins TRBV7-2 and TRBJ1-4, with a tentative D call TRBD1 (6 bases). Germline lookup yields CDR1 SGHTA and CDR2 FQGNSA. There are 16 residues in the CDR3. The CDR3: CASSLAFQGINEKLFF. CDR3 DNA sequence: TGTGCCAGCAGCCTAGCGTTCCAGGGGATTAATGAAAAACTGTTTTTT.

This chain joins TRBV2 and TRBJ2-7; 9 nucleotides line up with TRBD1. With V trimmed by 7 bases and J by 7 bases, 8 bases remained unmatched. In germline, CDR1 is SNHLY, CDR2 FYNNEI. The CDR3 totals 13 residues. Here the CDR3 DNA reads TGTGCCAGCACTTCGGGGACAGGGAGGGAGCAGTACTTC. Protein: CASTSGTGREQYF.

The chain is built from TRBV19 and TRBJ1-2; tentative D call: TRBD1 (5 bases). Germline CDR1 is LNHDA and CDR2 is SQIVND (reference sequence). V was cut by 4 bases and J by 5 bases, with 20 bases left in between. The CDR3 runs 16 residues. CDR3 bases: TGTGCCAGTAGTAAGATATTGGGGCAGGGCGAATATGGCTACACCTTC. Protein sequence: CASSKILGQGEYGYTF. The complete variable domain, with remaining parts taken from reference TRBV19 and TRBJ1-2, reads DGGITQSPKYLFRKEGQNVTLSCEQNLNHDAMYWYRQDPGQGLRLIYYSQIVNDFQKGDIAEGYSVSREKKESFPLTVTSAQKNPTAFYLCASSKILGQGEYGYTFGSGTRLTVV.

The J gene is TRBJ1-5, the V gene TRBV27, with 7 bases lining up with TRBD1. Germline CDR1 and CDR2: MNHEY and SMNVEV (reference sequence). CDR3 length equals 15 residues. V lost 5 bases and J lost 5; bases outside the gene matches: 9. CDR3 loop: CASSPLDRMDQPQHF. CDR3 DNA sequence: TGTGCCAGCAGTCCCCTGGACAGGATGGATCAGCCCCAGCATTTT.

The chain uses TRBV7-3 and TRBJ1-1; D possibly corresponds to TRBD1 (5 bases). CDR1 and CDR2 from the germline V gene are SGHTA and FQGTGA. This CDR3 is 13 amino acids long. V lost 5 bases and J lost 4, with 11 bases in between. CDR3 DNA sequence: TGTGCCAGCAGCCCGGGGGGGAGCACTGAAGCTTTCTTT. It specifies CASSPGGSTEAFF. Filled out from reference TRBV7-3 and TRBJ1-1, the complete variable domain reads GAGVSQTPSNKVTEKGKYVELRCDPISGHTALYWYRQSLGQGPEFLIYFQGTGAADDSGLPNDRFFAVRPEGSVSTLKIQRTERGDSAVYLCASSPGGSTEAFFGQGTRLTVV.

V usage is TRBV27 and J usage is TRBJ2-7, with D perhaps TRBD1 (6 bases). Trimming pared 3 bases from V and 2 bases from J, leaving 17 bases between. Germline-derived CDR1 and CDR2 are MNHEY and SMNVEV (reference sequence). The length of the CDR3 is 16 residues. CDR3 bases: TGTGCCAGCAGTTTCATTACGGGACATGCTGCCTACGAGCAGTACTTC. Translation: CASSFITGHAAYEQYF.

The rearrangement uses TRBV2 and TRBJ1-1; D call uncertain. The germline V and J ends were trimmed by 4 bases and 6 bases, with 15 bases remaining between them. Germline lookup yields CDR1 SNHLY and CDR2 FYNNEI. The CDR3 loop spans 14 amino acids. The CDR3 here is CASSVARVRAEAFF. CDR3 coding DNA: TGTGCCAGCAGTGTTGCGCGGGTAAGGGCTGAAGCTTTCTTT. The full variable domain, in which reference TRBV2 and TRBJ1-1 provide the parts outside the CDR3, is EPEVTQTPSHQVTQMGQEVILRCVPISNHLYFYWYRQILGQKVEFLVSFYNNEISEKSEIFDDQFSVERPDGSNFTLKIRSTKLEDSAMYFCASSVARVRAEAFFGQGTRLTVV.

The chain carries TRBV19 and TRBJ2-7; D is undetermined. Trimming removed 5 bases at V and 6 bases at J, with 8 bases between. The length of the CDR3 is 11 residues. CDR1 and CDR2 (germline): LNHDA, SQIVND (reference sequence). CDR3 nucleotide sequence: TGTGCCAGTAGTTCCACACGCGAGCAGTACTTC. Translating it yields CASSSTREQYF.

This chain links TRBV28 with TRBJ2-7, with TRBD2 matching over 10 bases. The V gene end was trimmed by 6 bases and the J gene end by 1 base; junction bases not matched to a gene: 15. Germline assignment: CDR1 MDHEN and CDR2 SYDVKM. The CDR3 runs to 18 residues. The DNA for the CDR3 is TGTGCCAGCAGCCCCAACCGGGCTAGCGGGAGTAAGTCCTACGAGCAGTACTTC. It codes for CASSPNRASGSKSYEQYF. Filled out from reference TRBV28 and TRBJ2-7, the complete variable domain reads DVKVTQSSRYLVKRTGEKVFLECVQDMDHENMFWYRQDPGLGLRLIYFSYDVKMKEKGDIPEGYSVSREKKERFSLILESASTNQTSMYLCASSPNRASGSKSYEQYFGPGTRLTVT.

This clone has only one observation. The V gene is TRBV9, the J gene TRBJ1-6; TRBD1 matches 9 bases. This CDR3 spans 13 amino acids. Germline loops: CDR1 SGDLS, CDR2 YYNGEE. V lost 3 bases and J lost 12; bases outside the gene matches: 4. CDR3 in amino acids: CASSADRGIPLHF. For the CDR3, the DNA is TGTGCCAGCAGCGCGGACAGGGGTATACCCCTCCACTTT.

This chain connects TRBV13 to TRBJ1-4, with D maybe TRBD1 (6 bases). The length of the CDR3 is 16 residues. The V gene's germline CDR1 is PRHDT and CDR2 FYEKMQ (reference sequence). V shed 7 bases and J shed 7 bases, with 22 bases lying between them. CDR3: CASTIGGGQGTEKLFF. CDR3 DNA: TGTGCCAGCACCATAGGGGGGGGGCAGGGGACTGAAAAACTGTTTTTT. Together with reference TRBV13 and TRBJ1-4, the CDR3 gives the full variable domain: AAGVIQSPRHLIKEKRETATLKCYPIPRHDTVYWYQQGPGQDPQFLISFYEKMQSDKGSIPDRFSAQQFSDYHSELNMSSLELGDSALYFCASTIGGGQGTEKLFFGSGTQLSVL.

This chain uses TRBV6-5 with TRBJ1-2; tentative D call: TRBD1 (6 bases). This CDR3 contains 14 residues. V gave up 6 bases and J gave up 8 bases, with 19 bases separating them. Germline CDR1 reads MNHEY; CDR2 reads SVGAGI. CDR3 loop: CASRVLAAGEGYTF. CDR3 DNA: TGTGCCAGCAGGGTACTAGCGGCAGGGGAGGGCTACACCTTC.

V and J are TRBV6-6 and TRBJ1-4, with D maybe TRBD1 (5 bases). V was clipped by 7 bases and J by 8 bases, with 20 bases between them. This CDR3 has 15 amino acids. CDR1 is MNHNY and CDR2 is SVGAGI in the germline V gene (reference sequence). The CDR3 sequence: CASIDVKGVGEKLFF. As DNA, the CDR3 is TGTGCCAGCATCGATGTCAAAGGGGTGGGAGAAAAACTGTTTTTT.

The chain is built from TRBV29-1 and TRBJ1-6; TRBD1 aligns across 9 bases. The CDR3 runs 13 residues. V trimming: 6 bases; J trimming: 6 bases; junction bases outside the gene matches: 3. Germline V lookup: CDR1 SQVTM, CDR2 ANQGSEA. The CDR3 protein is CSVQTGGNSPLHF. As DNA, the CDR3 is TGCAGCGTCCAGACAGGGGGTAATTCACCCCTCCACTTT. The complete variable domain, with remaining parts taken from reference TRBV29-1 and TRBJ1-6, reads SAVISQKPSRDICQRGTSLTIQCQVDSQVTMMFWYRQQPGQSLTLIATANQGSEATYESGFVIDKFPISRPNLTFSTLTVSNMSPEDSSIYLCSVQTGGNSPLHFGNGTRLTVT.

In its sample, this clone was seen once. V and J are TRBV5-4 and TRBJ2-1; D is perhaps TRBD2 (6 bases). The CDR3 runs to 16 residues. Germline CDR1 SGHNT, CDR2 YYREEE (reference sequence). The ends were cut back, 2 bases at V and 6 bases at J, with 18 bases in the middle. The CDR3 DNA sequence: TGTGCCAGCAGCTTCCGGCCCGGGGCCGGGGGCAATGAGCAGTTCTTC. This gives the protein CASSFRPGAGGNEQFF. Looking up the rest from reference TRBV5-4 and TRBJ2-1 gives the full variable domain: ETGVTQSPTHLIKTRGQQVTLRCSSQSGHNTVSWYQQALGQGPQFIFQYYREEENGRGNFPPRFSGLQFPNYSSELNVNALELDDSALYLCASSFRPGAGGNEQFFGPGTRLTVL.

The chain joins TRBV7-2 to TRBJ2-7; tentative D call: TRBD2 (6 bases). This CDR3 contains 14 residues. Germline V gene sequence: CDR1 SGHTA, CDR2 FQGNSA. The ends were cut back, 1 base at V and 6 bases at J, with 13 bases in the middle. The CDR3 DNA follows: TGTGCCAGCAGCTTAGTGACGGGAGTTAGCGAGCAGTACTTC. It encodes CASSLVTGVSEQYF.

J is TRBJ2-7 and V is TRBV30; maybe TRBD2 (5 bases). Germline-derived CDR1 and CDR2 are GTSNPN and SVGIG (reference sequence). V was clipped by 0 bases and J by 6 bases, with 12 bases between them. The CDR3 extends over 13 amino acids. CDR3 region: CAWSVHLAREQYF. Written as DNA, the CDR3 is TGTGCCTGGAGTGTACACCTAGCTCGCGAGCAGTACTTC.

The rearrangement joins TRBV6-1 to TRBJ1-1, with unresolved D. The CDR3 is 14 amino acids. The V end lost 6 bases, the J end lost 7 bases, and 18 bases lay between the germline ends. Germline V gene sequence: CDR1 MNHNS, CDR2 SASEGT. CDR3 residues: CASRRGLQGSEAFF. CDR3 bases: TGTGCCAGCAGGCGTGGACTCCAAGGCAGTGAAGCTTTCTTT.

The gene calls are TRBV15 and TRBJ2-7; 9 nucleotides line up with TRBD1. With V trimmed by 4 bases and J by 2 bases, 3 bases remained unmatched. This CDR3 has 14 residues. Germline CDR1 LNHNV, CDR2 YYDKDF (reference sequence). In DNA, the CDR3 is TGTGCCACCAGCATCGACAGGGGGGCCTACGAGCAGTACTTC. This encodes CATSIDRGAYEQYF.

The J gene is TRBJ1-2, the V gene TRBV14, with 7 bases fitting TRBD1. The CDR3 loop spans 16 amino acids. Germline V gives CDR1 SGHDN, CDR2 FVKESK. J was trimmed by 4 bases and V by 3 bases; bases with no gene match: 11. CDR3 loop: CASSQGIGQAGYGYTF. The CDR3 DNA follows: TGTGCCAGCAGCCAGGGAATTGGACAGGCAGGCTATGGCTACACCTTC.

The chain joins TRBV27 to TRBJ2-1; 15 bases fit TRBD2. The CDR3 is made up of 15 amino acids. The ends lost 6 bases at V and 7 bases at J; junction bases unmatched: 4. Germline CDR1 is MNHEY and CDR2 is SMNVEV (reference sequence). The CDR3 sequence is CASSRGTSGRNEQFF. The CDR3 nucleotides read TGTGCCAGCAGCCGGGGGACTAGCGGGAGGAATGAGCAGTTCTTC.

This clone was counted between two and nine times. The chain carries TRBV6-5 and TRBJ1-5, with D maybe TRBD1 (6 bases). This CDR3 region has 14 residues. Trimming pared 6 bases from V and 1 base from J, leaving 10 bases between. Germline loops: CDR1 MNHEY, CDR2 SVGAGI. The CDR3 DNA reads TGTGCCAGCAGCCGCGGACAGAGCAATCAGCCCCAGCATTTT. It codes for CASSRGQSNQPQHF.

The V call is TRBV4-3, the J call TRBJ1-5; TRBD1 agrees at 7 bases. The CDR3 contains 15 residues. V dropped 1 base and J dropped 7; count of bases not matched to a gene: 7. Germline lookup yields CDR1 LGHNA and CDR2 YSLEER. In nucleotides, the CDR3 is TGCGCCAGCAGCCAAGGGAGACAGGGTCCGCAGCCCCAGCATTTT. Amino acids: CASSQGRQGPQPQHF.